The rows below give T cell receptor beta chains drawn from one sample of a study of identical twins. TCRdb independently ran MiXCR on the 5' RACE reads; one entry per CDR3 protein. This table holds about 520,000 distinct CDR3 sequences, 20% to 25% found once. This sample also belongs to another study, concerning T cells expressing NK-cell markers.

Sequencing used CD4+ T cells sorted from blood. Receptor source: a young woman in good health. The CDR3 runs from the conserved cysteine through the conserved F or W. D genes are given only for firm matches. The listing skips clone size in some rows; elsewhere it reads once, few, many or a size class.

TRBV5-1	TRBJ2-2	NA	NA	CASSLQQVGDGELFF	TGCGCCAGCAGCTTACAACAGGTCGGGGACGGGGAGCTGTTTTTT
TRBV12-3/TRBV12-4	TRBJ2-1	NA	many	CASSPNEQFF	TGTGCCAGCAGTCCCAATGAGCAGTTCTTC
TRBV9	TRBJ1-2	TRBD1	few	CASSVVGQGEGYTF	TGTGCCAGCAGCGTAGTGGGACAGGGAGAGGGCTACACCTTC
TRBV7-9	TRBJ2-3	TRBD1	NA	CASSEDRVTDTQYF	TGTGCCAGCAGCGAGGACAGGGTGACAGATACGCAGTATTTT
TRBV11-2	TRBJ2-5	NA	few	CASSLYQGSWETQYF	TGTGCCAGCAGCTTATACCAGGGGTCCTGGGAGACCCAGTACTTC
TRBV6-1	TRBJ2-2	NA	few	CASRFREYTGELFF	TGTGCCAGCAGATTCAGGGAATACACCGGGGAGCTGTTTTTT
TRBV7-2	TRBJ1-1	NA	few	CASSEQGWFTEAFF	TGTGCCAGCAGCGAACAGGGCTGGTTCACTGAAGCTTTCTTT
TRBV5-5	TRBJ2-7	TRBD2	NA	CASSRATSAFSYEQYF	TGTGCCAGCAGCCGTGCGACTAGCGCGTTTTCCTACGAGCAGTACTTC
TRBV30	TRBJ2-2	NA	NA	CAWSVVVPGELFF	TGTGCCTGGAGTGTGGTAGTCCCCGGGGAGCTGTTTTTT
TRBV7-2	TRBJ2-1	NA	NA	CASSWDNYNEQFF	TGTGCCAGCAGCTGGGATAACTACAATGAGCAGTTCTTC
TRBV20-1	TRBJ2-1	TRBD2	few	CSATGAGFGYNEQFF	TGCAGTGCTACCGGAGCGGGATTTGGCTACAATGAGCAGTTCTTC
TRBV20-1	TRBJ1-6	NA	NA	CSANGAGNSPLHF	TGCAGTGCTAATGGGGCGGGTAATTCACCCCTCCACTTT
TRBV12-3/TRBV12-4	TRBJ1-1	NA	few	CASSTQGFGTEAFF	TGTGCCAGCAGTACTCAGGGTTTCGGAACTGAAGCTTTCTTT
TRBV7-6	TRBJ1-1	NA	few	CASSRYEADTEAFF	TGTGCCAGCAGCCGCTATGAGGCGGACACTGAAGCTTTCTTT
TRBV6-1	TRBJ2-2	NA	NA	CASQGRWDAGELFF	TGTGCCAGCCAGGGGAGGTGGGATGCCGGGGAGCTGTTTTTT
TRBV12-3/TRBV12-4	TRBJ2-2	NA	NA	CASSYSPTGELFF	TGTGCCAGCAGTTATTCCCCCACCGGGGAGCTGTTTTTT
TRBV12-3/TRBV12-4	TRBJ2-1	TRBD2	NA	CASTRRGGNNEQFF	TGTGCCAGCACTCGCCGGGGGGGTAACAATGAGCAGTTCTTC
TRBV10-3	TRBJ2-2	NA	NA	CAISESSGRGTGELFF	TGTGCCATCAGTGAGTCTTCCGGGAGAGGAACCGGGGAGCTGTTTTTT
TRBV5-1	TRBJ2-2	NA	NA	CASSSPAGANTGELFF	TGCGCCAGCAGCTCCCCGGCAGGGGCGAACACCGGGGAGCTGTTTTTT
TRBV20-1	TRBJ1-2	NA	NA	CSARVEYGYTF	TGCAGTGCTAGAGTTGAGTATGGCTACACCTTC
TRBV20-1	TRBJ2-4	TRBD2	NA	CSARVGSGKGAKNIQYF	TGCAGTGCTAGAGTCGGTAGCGGGAAAGGGGCCAAAAACATTCAGTACTTC
TRBV6-6	TRBJ2-1	NA	few	CASSYSGEQFF	TGTGCCAGCAGTTACTCGGGGGAGCAGTTCTTC
TRBV6-5	TRBJ2-3	TRBD1	NA	CASSYDRGDPDTQYF	TGTGCCAGCAGTTACGACAGGGGAGATCCAGATACGCAGTATTTT
TRBV20-1	TRBJ1-6	NA	few	CSASATGQGYNSPLHF	TGCAGTGCTAGTGCTACAGGGCAGGGGTATAATTCACCCCTCCACTTT
TRBV7-6	TRBJ1-1	NA	NA	CASRGQNTEAFF	TGTGCAAGCCGGGGGCAGAACACTGAAGCTTTCTTT
TRBV4-3	TRBJ2-1	NA	few	CASSQVDGHNEQFF	TGCGCCAGCAGCCAAGTAGACGGGCACAATGAGCAGTTCTTC
TRBV20-1	TRBJ2-7	NA	NA	CSALITSMDEQYF	TGCAGTGCCCTCATAACTAGCATGGACGAGCAGTACTTC
TRBV9	TRBJ1-1	TRBD1	few	CASSGQGWSTEAFF	TGTGCCAGCAGCGGACAGGGGTGGAGCACTGAAGCTTTCTTT
TRBV5-1	TRBJ2-1	TRBD2	few	CASSSGLATNYNEQFF	TGCGCCAGCAGCTCAGGACTAGCGACGAATTACAATGAGCAGTTCTTC
TRBV7-2	TRBJ2-7	TRBD2	few	CASRSGTTTYEQYF	TGTGCCAGCAGATCCGGGACTACTACCTACGAGCAGTACTTC
TRBV7-9	TRBJ2-5	NA	NA	CASSGLAETQYF	TGTGCCAGCAGCGGGCTAGCGGAGACCCAGTACTTC
TRBV12-3/TRBV12-4	TRBJ2-1	TRBD2	NA	CASRPAGGPYEQFF	TGTGCCAGCAGGCCAGCGGGAGGGCCATATGAGCAGTTCTTC
TRBV29-1	TRBJ2-7	TRBD2	many	CSVEEFGASGTYEQYF	TGCAGCGTTGAAGAGTTCGGGGCTAGCGGAACCTACGAGCAGTACTTC
TRBV18	TRBJ2-7	TRBD1	many	CASSPGQGVREQYF	TGTGCCAGCTCACCAGGACAGGGGGTTCGGGAGCAGTACTTC
TRBV6-1	TRBJ1-6	TRBD1	NA	CASSEPFGQGNSPLHF	TGTGCCAGCTCCGAACCTTTCGGACAGGGGAATTCACCCCTCCACTTT
TRBV7-2	TRBJ2-7	TRBD2	NA	CASSSRTGLAGYEQYF	TGTGCCAGCAGCTCCAGAACCGGACTAGCGGGCTACGAGCAGTACTTC
TRBV25-1	TRBJ2-1	TRBD2	NA	CASSENPGLARNEQFF	TGTGCCAGCAGTGAAAACCCGGGACTAGCTCGCAATGAGCAGTTCTTC
TRBV20-1	TRBJ2-7	TRBD1	few	CSAGRGLSGEQYF	TGCAGTGCGGGCAGGGGGTTAAGCGGCGAGCAGTACTTC
TRBV30	TRBJ2-1	NA	few	CAWSWGSYNEQFF	TGTGCCTGGAGTTGGGGCTCCTACAATGAGCAGTTCTTC
TRBV5-1	TRBJ1-4	NA	few	CASSLEGAGEKLFF	TGCGCCAGCAGCTTAGAAGGGGCTGGTGAAAAACTGTTTTTT
TRBV6-5	TRBJ2-1	NA	many	CASSYGAGGNEQFF	TGTGCCAGCAGTTACGGTGCAGGGGGGAATGAGCAGTTCTTC
TRBV20-1	TRBJ2-1	NA	few	CSASGSKSYNEQFF	TGCAGTGCTAGCGGGAGTAAGTCCTACAATGAGCAGTTCTTC
TRBV20-1	TRBJ2-5	TRBD1	NA	CSAKRFSTGGQRETQYF	TGCAGTGCCAAACGGTTCTCGACAGGGGGCCAGAGAGAGACCCAGTACTTC
TRBV18	TRBJ1-2	NA	many	CASSLEQIYGYTF	TGTGCCAGCTCCCTGGAGCAGATCTATGGCTACACCTTC
TRBV29-1	TRBJ2-2	NA	many	CSVQRGSGEPGELFF	TGCAGCGTACAACGGGGGTCGGGAGAGCCCGGGGAGCTGTTTTTT
TRBV12-3/TRBV12-4	TRBJ1-3	NA	NA	CASSFSRSGNTIYF	TGTGCCAGCAGCTTCTCCCGATCTGGAAACACCATATATTTT
TRBV20-1	TRBJ2-7	NA	NA	CSAREDNEQYF	TGCAGTGCTAGAGAAGACAACGAGCAGTACTTC
TRBV12-3/TRBV12-4	TRBJ1-4	NA	few	CASSQYEKLFF	TGTGCCAGCAGCCAATATGAAAAACTGTTTTTT
TRBV20-1	TRBJ2-1	NA	NA	CSAGDGKWPYNEQFF	TGCAGTGCTGGGGACGGAAAGTGGCCCTACAATGAGCAGTTCTTC